Below, one T cell receptor (beta chain) is given with its context. Its antigen is not identified. Germline V CDR1 and CDR2: MGHRA, YSYEKL. Deletions cut 0 bases from V and 2 bases from J, with 5 bases between. This CDR3 comprises 15 residues. This entry is derived from a study of T cell responses to AZD1222 COVID-19 vaccine. Points from the study as a whole: Increased Spike-specific TCR breadth and depth were observed after two AZD1222 doses.

Sequencing used immunoSEQ multiplex PCR; TCRdb keeps in-frame clones, though not all of them. The sample shows tens of thousands of clones, 90% to 95% of them seen only once. This clonotype was obtained from an adult in good health. The material sequenced was peripheral blood, taken on day 0 of MenACWY control vaccination. The chain joins TRBV4-1 to TRBJ2-6; D is ambiguous. The CDR3 nucleotides are TGCGCCAGCAGCCAAGAACGGGCTGGGGCCAACGTCCTGACTTTC. Protein product: CASSQERAGANVLTF.